This T cell receptor (beta chain) emerged from a study of T cell responses to AZD1222 COVID-19 vaccine. Whole-study results and caveats: White British donors predominated, females outnumbered males, and clonal diversity was possibly underestimated.

CDR3 size: 14 residues. Germline V CDR1 and CDR2: SGHRS, YFSETQ. Trimming removed 4 bases at V and 5 bases at J, with 15 bases between. In this sample, this clone turned up once. Its cognate antigen is unknown. TCRdb keeps only in-frame clones here, not all; method: immunoSEQ multiplex PCR. This sample has 80,000 to 130,000 clones, with approximately 90% found just once. This receptor was taken from an adult in good health. The chain links TRBV5-1 to TRBJ1-1; tentative D call: TRBD1 (5 bases). Sample: peripheral blood, taken on day 0 of AZD1222 vaccination. The CDR3 bases are TGCGCCAGCAGCCGGGACTCCCGAGGGACTGAAGCTTTCTTT. Protein sequence: CASSRDSRGTEAFF.